The clone carrying this T cell receptor (beta chain) was detected many times. CD8+CD4-CCR7+CD45RA+ sorting gave the naive CD8 T cells. The data belong to a study of molecular identifiers for immune sequencing clone quantification. Previously described methods with listed TCR primers produced the bulk TCR libraries. A single record per CDR3 protein comes from TCRdb applying MiXCR to the PCR reads. The top ten clones hold under 0.85% of a sample with about half a million distinct CDR3 sequences, roughly 26% of them seen once. Trimming left V 5 bases short and J 0 bases short, with 8 bases between. The CDR3 spans 13 residues. Looked up from germline, CDR1 is SGHTA and CDR2 is FQGNSA.

Sequenced input: naive CD8+ T cells from blood, with Jurkat cell RNA spiked in. As to subset: FACS-sorted CD8+CD4-CCR7+CD45RA+ naive T cells. V usage is TRBV7-2 and J usage is TRBJ2-7; no firm D call. The receptor's source is a human donor in good health. Some libraries in this study had Jurkat cell RNA spiked in. The CDR3 protein is CASSKTGSYEQYF. The CDR3 DNA is TGTGCCAGCAGCAAGACGGGCTCCTACGAGCAGTACTTC.